This T cell receptor (beta chain) was found in a study of T-cell memory formation after mild COVID-19. In the study overall: Among the donors, TCR clusters were largely specific to each donor. Study-wide points: Clones that got smaller from day 15 to 85 had even CD4/CD8, while clones growing later tipped toward CD4+.

Amplification by 5'RACE using constant-segment primers produced TCR alpha and TCR beta cDNA libraries that carried sample barcodes and UMIs. Each CDR3 protein is one row after TCRdb ran MiXCR on the 5' RACE reads. The sample lists hundreds of thousands of distinct CDR3 sequences, 20% to 25% occurring once. This clonotype was detected ten times or more. Its antigen is unknown. The CDR3 length is 13 residues. Germline CDR1 is SGHDT and CDR2 is YYEEEE. The V and J ends lost 4 bases and 4 bases respectively, with 12 bases between them. Specimen: PBMCs or a T cell subset sorted from them (not recorded which). The chain joins TRBV5-6 to TRBJ2-7; the D gene is possibly TRBD1 (5 bases). The source of this sequence is an adult woman who had mild COVID-19 (a few samples of this study predate the infection). Cell type and time point are not known. Here the CDR3 reads CASSEFTGYEQYF. DNA of the CDR3: TGTGCCAGCAGCGAGTTTACAGGTTACGAGCAGTACTTC.